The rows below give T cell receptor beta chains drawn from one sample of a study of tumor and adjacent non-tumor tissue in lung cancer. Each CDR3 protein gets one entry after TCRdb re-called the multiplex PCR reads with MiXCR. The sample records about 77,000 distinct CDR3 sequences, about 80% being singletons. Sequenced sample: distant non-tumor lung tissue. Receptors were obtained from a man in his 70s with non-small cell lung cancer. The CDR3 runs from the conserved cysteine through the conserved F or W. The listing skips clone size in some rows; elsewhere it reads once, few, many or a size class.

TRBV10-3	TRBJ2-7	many	CAIGDGVRSEQYF
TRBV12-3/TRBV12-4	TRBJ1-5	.	CASSPAGQSQHF
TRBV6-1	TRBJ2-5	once	CANNKQELETQYF
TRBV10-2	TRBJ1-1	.	CASRYRAGTETFF
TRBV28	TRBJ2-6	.	CASSYGGYYWIRWGANVLTF
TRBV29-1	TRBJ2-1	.	CSATHWTGGYNGQFF
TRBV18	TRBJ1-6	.	CASSRTGTSPLHF
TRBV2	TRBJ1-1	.	CATRGTGGSNAEASF
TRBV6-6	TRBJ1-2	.	CASSTPGTVGGYTF
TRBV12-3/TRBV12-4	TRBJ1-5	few	CASSFEIGGFQTQHF
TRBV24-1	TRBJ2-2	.	CAISDHNTVVAFTGELFF
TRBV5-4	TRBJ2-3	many	CASSFSTTSDTQYF
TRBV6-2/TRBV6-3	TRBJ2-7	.	CANSTKTWFKYEQYF
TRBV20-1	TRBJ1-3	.	CSAPSGQVFSGNTIYF
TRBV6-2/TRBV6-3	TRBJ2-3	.	CASSPHEERWWDTQYF
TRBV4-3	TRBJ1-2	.	CASSQETEVGYTF
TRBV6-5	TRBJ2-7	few	CASSRGQGSSYEQYF
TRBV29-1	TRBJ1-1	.	CSVSKGASNTEAFF
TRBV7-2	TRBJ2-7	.	CASSSMHEEYF
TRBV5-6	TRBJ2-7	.	CVSTWGQSSYEQYF
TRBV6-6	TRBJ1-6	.	CTSIRDTTLVSPLHF
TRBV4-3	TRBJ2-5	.	CASNQGRRYLGEQYF
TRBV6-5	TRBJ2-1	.	CVSSYGVGDYNNEQFF
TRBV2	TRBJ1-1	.	CASGVQGAVNTEAFF
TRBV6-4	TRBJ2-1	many	CASSHGTSGGNEQFF
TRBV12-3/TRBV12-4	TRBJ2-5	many	CASSFTGRGETQYF
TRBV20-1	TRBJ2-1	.	CSARHASGSNEQSF
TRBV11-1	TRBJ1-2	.	CASSLYRYDYTF
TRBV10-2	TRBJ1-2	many	CASSESTQSSGYTF
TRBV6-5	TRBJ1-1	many	CASTPTGTGVGTEAFF
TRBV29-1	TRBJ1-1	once	CGVVVERPEAFF
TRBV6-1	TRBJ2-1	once	CASCEDVGLFGYNEQSF